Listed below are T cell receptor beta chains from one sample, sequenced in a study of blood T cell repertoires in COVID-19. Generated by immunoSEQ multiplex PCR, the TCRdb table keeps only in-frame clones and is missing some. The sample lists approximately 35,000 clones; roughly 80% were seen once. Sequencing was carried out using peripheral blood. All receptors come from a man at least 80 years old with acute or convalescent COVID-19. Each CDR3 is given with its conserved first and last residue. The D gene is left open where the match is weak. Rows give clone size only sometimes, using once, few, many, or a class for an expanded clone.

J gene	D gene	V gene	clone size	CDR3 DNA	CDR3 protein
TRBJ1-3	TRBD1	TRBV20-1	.	TGCAGTGCTAGTTCCCCAAGGACAGGTTTCGGAAACACCATATATTTT	CSASSPRTGFGNTIYF
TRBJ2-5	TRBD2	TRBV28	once	TGTGCCAGCAGTTTGCAAACTAGCGGGGTAGAAGAGACCCAGTACTTC	CASSLQTSGVEETQYF
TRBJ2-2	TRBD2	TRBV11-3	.	TGTGCCAGCAGCTTAAGTGCGGGGACTACAAACACCGGGGAGCTGTTTTTT	CASSLSAGTTNTGELFF
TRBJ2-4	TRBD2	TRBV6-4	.	TGTGCCAGCAGTCCGTGCGGGGGGCATCCTTTAGCCAAAAACATTCAGTACTTC	CASSPCGGHPLAKNIQYF
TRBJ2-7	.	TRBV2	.	TGTGCCAGCACCTCGGACAGTCTAAGCTCCTACGAGCAGTACTTC	CASTSDSLSSYEQYF
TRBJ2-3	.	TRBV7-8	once	TGTGCCAGCAGCTTAGATGAGGGAGGCGGATCAGATACGCAGTATTTT	CASSLDEGGGSDTQYF
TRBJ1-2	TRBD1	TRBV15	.	TGTGCCACCAGCAGAGGGACAGGGCTAATAGCGTTCCATGGCTACACCTTC	CATSRGTGLIAFHGYTF
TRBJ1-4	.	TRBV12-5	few	TGTGCTAGTGGTTTGCCTCCAGCTCCAGCGGGTGCAACTAATGAAAAACTGTTTTTT	CASGLPPAPAGATNEKLFF
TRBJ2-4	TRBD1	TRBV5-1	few	TGCGCCAGCGAAAGTGGGACAGGGAAAAACATTCAGTACTTC	CASESGTGKNIQYF
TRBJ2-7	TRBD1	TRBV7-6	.	TGTGCCAGCAGCTACAGGGGCGAGCAGTACTTC	CASSYRGEQYF